A selection of T cell receptor beta chains follows, all from one sample in a study of blood T cell repertoires in COVID-19. Assay: immunoSEQ multiplex PCR; the TCRdb copy retains only in-frame clones and omits some. The sample shows 2,000 to 3,000 clones, about 90% of them seen only once. Sequenced: peripheral blood. These receptors were taken from a man in his sixties or seventies with active COVID-19. Both conserved end residues are part of each CDR3. Each record gives: CDR3 length, V gene, D gene, clone size, J gene, CDR3 protein, CDR3 DNA. D genes are given only for firm matches. Clone size is stated in some rows and not others, as once, few, many or a class when expanded.

CDR3 length: 15; V gene: TRBV4-1; D gene: TRBD1; clone size: .; J gene: TRBJ1-5; CDR3 protein: CASSQDRGLVQPQHF; CDR3 DNA: TGCGCCAGCAGCCAAGACAGGGGGCTGGTCCAGCCCCAGCATTTT
CDR3 length: 16; V gene: TRBV18; D gene: .; clone size: .; J gene: TRBJ2-1; CDR3 protein: CASFRPDKSSYNEQFF; CDR3 DNA: TGTGCCAGCTTCCGGCCAGACAAGAGCTCCTACAATGAGCAGTTCTTC
CDR3 length: 14; V gene: TRBV5-1; D gene: .; clone size: .; J gene: TRBJ2-7; CDR3 protein: CASSLVGSTYEQYF; CDR3 DNA: TGCGCCAGCAGCTTAGTGGGGAGCACCTACGAGCAGTACTTC
CDR3 length: 14; V gene: TRBV15; D gene: TRBD1; clone size: .; J gene: TRBJ1-2; CDR3 protein: CATGSDRGRSGYTF; CDR3 DNA: TGTGCCACCGGATCAGACAGGGGGCGTAGCGGCTACACCTTC
CDR3 length: 15; V gene: TRBV27; D gene: .; clone size: once; J gene: TRBJ2-2; CDR3 protein: CASSLFAGGTGELFF; CDR3 DNA: TGTGCCAGCAGTTTATTCGCAGGGGGGACCGGGGAGCTGTTTTTT
CDR3 length: 14; V gene: TRBV27; D gene: TRBD1; clone size: .; J gene: TRBJ1-6; CDR3 protein: CASSLSGGSSPLHF; CDR3 DNA: TGTGCCAGCAGTTTATCAGGGGGCTCTTCACCCCTCCACTTT
CDR3 length: 14; V gene: TRBV28; D gene: TRBD1; clone size: .; J gene: TRBJ1-2; CDR3 protein: CASTYDRGLLGYTF; CDR3 DNA: TGTGCCAGCACCTACGACAGGGGGCTCCTTGGCTACACCTTC
CDR3 length: 13; V gene: TRBV6-5; D gene: .; clone size: .; J gene: TRBJ1-5; CDR3 protein: CASSYSNRGPQHF; CDR3 DNA: TGTGCCAGCAGTTACTCGAATCGGGGGCCCCAGCATTTT
CDR3 length: 20; V gene: TRBV10-3; D gene: .; clone size: .; J gene: TRBJ1-6; CDR3 protein: CAISDRQTAVQRVEGSPLHF; CDR3 DNA: TGTGCCATCAGTGATAGGCAGACAGCCGTCCAAAGGGTAGAAGGTTCACCCCTCCACTTT
CDR3 length: 14; V gene: TRBV19; D gene: .; clone size: .; J gene: TRBJ1-2; CDR3 protein: CASSIGRASYGYTF; CDR3 DNA: TGTGCCAGTAGTATCGGCAGGGCTTCCTATGGCTACACCTTC
CDR3 length: 13; V gene: TRBV6-4; D gene: TRBD1; clone size: .; J gene: TRBJ1-2; CDR3 protein: CASRSGTGGSYTF; CDR3 DNA: TGTGCCAGCAGATCCGGGACAGGGGGTAGCTACACCTTC
CDR3 length: 14; V gene: TRBV6-1; D gene: .; clone size: .; J gene: TRBJ1-2; CDR3 protein: CASSEYSGYYGYTF; CDR3 DNA: TGTGCCAGCAGTGAATATTCGGGATACTATGGCTACACCTTC
CDR3 length: 18; V gene: TRBV2; D gene: TRBD1; clone size: few; J gene: TRBJ1-1; CDR3 protein: CASSEAEDRGSVWTEAFF; CDR3 DNA: TGTGCCAGCAGTGAAGCGGAGGACAGGGGGTCCGTATGGACTGAAGCTTTCTTT
CDR3 length: 14; V gene: TRBV5-4; D gene: .; clone size: .; J gene: TRBJ1-1; CDR3 protein: CASSWAWGDTEAFF; CDR3 DNA: TGTGCCAGCAGCTGGGCATGGGGGGACACTGAAGCTTTCTTT
CDR3 length: 14; V gene: TRBV28; D gene: .; clone size: .; J gene: TRBJ2-7; CDR3 protein: CASTWTELSYEQYF; CDR3 DNA: TGTGCCAGCACCTGGACAGAACTCTCCTACGAGCAGTACTTC
CDR3 length: 15; V gene: TRBV2; D gene: .; clone size: .; J gene: TRBJ1-1; CDR3 protein: CASTLLGAGNTEAFF; CDR3 DNA: TGTGCCAGCACTCTCCTGGGGGCCGGAAACACTGAAGCTTTCTTT